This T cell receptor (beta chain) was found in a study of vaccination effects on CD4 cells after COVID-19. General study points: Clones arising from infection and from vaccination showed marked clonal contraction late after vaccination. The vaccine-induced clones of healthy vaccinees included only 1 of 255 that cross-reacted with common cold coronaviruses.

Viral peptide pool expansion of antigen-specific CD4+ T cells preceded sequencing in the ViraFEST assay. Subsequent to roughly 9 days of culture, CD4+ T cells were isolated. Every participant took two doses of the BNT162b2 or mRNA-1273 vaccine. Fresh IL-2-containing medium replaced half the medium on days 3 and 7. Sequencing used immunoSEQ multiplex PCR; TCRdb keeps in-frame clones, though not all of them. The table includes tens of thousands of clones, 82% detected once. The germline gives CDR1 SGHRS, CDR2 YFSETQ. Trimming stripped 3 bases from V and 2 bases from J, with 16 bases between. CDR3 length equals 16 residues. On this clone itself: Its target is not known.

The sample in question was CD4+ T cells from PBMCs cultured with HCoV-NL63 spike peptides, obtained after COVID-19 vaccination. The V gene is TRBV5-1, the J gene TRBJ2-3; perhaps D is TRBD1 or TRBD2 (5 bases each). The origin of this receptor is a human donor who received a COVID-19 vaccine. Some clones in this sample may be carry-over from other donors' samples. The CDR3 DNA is TGCGCCAGCAGCTCCATGAGGGTAGGGGCCACAGATACGCAGTATTTT. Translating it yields CASSSMRVGATDTQYF. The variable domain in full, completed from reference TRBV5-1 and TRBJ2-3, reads KAGVTQTPRYLIKTRGQQVTLSCSPISGHRSVSWYQQTPGQGLQFLFEYFSETQRNKGNFPGRFSGRQFSNSRSEMNVSTLELGDSALYLCASSSMRVGATDTQYFGPGTRLTVL.